The rows below give T cell receptor beta chains drawn from one sample of a study of T cell responses to AZD1222 COVID-19 vaccine. The data were produced by immunoSEQ multiplex PCR, yet TCRdb's version contains in-frame clones alone and is incomplete. The table records about 180,000 clones, approximately 86% of them present only once. The material sequenced was peripheral blood, taken on day 0 of AZD1222 vaccination. These receptor sequences come from an adult in good health. Both conserved end residues are part of each CDR3. Each record gives: J gene, clone size, D gene, V gene, CDR3 protein, CDR3 DNA. A D gene is named only where the DNA matches it firmly. The listing skips clone size in some rows; elsewhere it reads once, few, many or a size class.

TRBJ1-5 | NA | NA | TRBV24-1 | CATSDPSQVGQPQHF | TGTGCCACCAGTGATCCTAGCCAGGTGGGTCAGCCCCAGCATTTT
TRBJ2-1 | NA | NA | TRBV6-5 | CASSYGSPNEQFF | TGTGCCAGCAGTTACGGGAGCCCCAATGAGCAGTTCTTC
TRBJ2-5 | NA | TRBD2 | TRBV6-6 | CASRKLAGGTGETQYF | TGTGCCAGCAGGAAACTAGCGGGAGGGACGGGGGAGACCCAGTACTTC
TRBJ1-2 | NA | TRBD1 | TRBV5-1 | CASSPGQGLEGYTF | TGCGCCAGCAGCCCCGGACAGGGCTTGGAGGGCTACACCTTC
TRBJ2-5 | NA | TRBD1 | TRBV19 | CASSIDRGTQYF | TGTGCCAGTAGTATCGACAGGGGGACCCAGTACTTC
TRBJ1-5 | few | NA | TRBV19 | CASSREGAGNQPQHF | TGTGCCAGTAGTAGAGAGGGAGCCGGCAATCAGCCCCAGCATTTT
TRBJ2-2 | NA | NA | TRBV14 | CASSSIGGTGELFF | TGTGCCAGCAGCTCAATCGGGGGCACCGGGGAGCTGTTTTTT
TRBJ2-5 | NA | TRBD2 | TRBV28 | CASSFLAPGGSQYF | TGTGCCAGCAGTTTTTTGGCGCCGGGAGGGTCCCAGTACTTC
TRBJ2-7 | NA | NA | TRBV29-1 | CSVTDSGSEQYF | TGCAGCGTTACCGACTCGGGGTCCGAGCAGTACTTC
TRBJ2-7 | NA | NA | TRBV10-3 | CATGFRDEQYF | TGTGCCACGGGATTTAGGGACGAGCAGTACTTC
TRBJ2-7 | NA | NA | TRBV6-6 | CASSYSPRGEGYEQYF | TGTGCCAGCAGTTACAGCCCCAGGGGGGAAGGGTACGAGCAGTACTTC
TRBJ2-1 | NA | NA | TRBV6-1 | CASSEMALSNEQFF | TGTGCCAGCAGTGAAATGGCCCTCTCCAATGAGCAGTTCTTC
TRBJ1-2 | NA | NA | TRBV3-1/TRBV3-2 | CASSPGAYGYTF | TGTGCCAGCAGCCCCGGGGCCTATGGCTACACCTTC
TRBJ2-3 | NA | TRBD2 | TRBV19 | CASTQRGGYTDTQYF | TGTGCCAGTACCCAGCGGGGGGGATACACAGATACGCAGTATTTT
TRBJ2-7 | NA | NA | TRBV5-3 | CASPGPECGEQYF | TGTGCCAGTCCCGGCCCTGAATGTGGCGAGCAGTACTTC
TRBJ2-4 | NA | NA | TRBV13 | CASSFSPQGAGAKNIQYF | TGTGCCAGCAGCTTTTCCCCCCAGGGAGCCGGTGCCAAAAACATTCAGTACTTC
TRBJ1-1 | few | NA | TRBV10-1 | CASNAGVTLNTEAFF | TGCGCCAGCAACGCGGGCGTGACCTTGAACACTGAAGCTTTCTTT
TRBJ1-5 | NA | NA | TRBV6-2/TRBV6-3 | CASSGIQGNQPQHF | TGTGCCAGCAGTGGGATACAAGGCAATCAGCCCCAGCATTTT
TRBJ1-5 | NA | NA | TRBV4-1 | CASSQDESNQPQHF | TGCGCCAGCAGCCAAGATGAAAGCAATCAGCCCCAGCATTTT
TRBJ2-5 | once | NA | TRBV9 | CASSVGQNQETQYF | TGTGCCAGCAGCGTAGGTCAGAACCAAGAGACCCAGTACTTC
TRBJ2-2 | NA | TRBD1 | TRBV28 | CASQVDRGTGELFF | TGTGCCAGCCAGGTTGACAGGGGTACCGGGGAGCTGTTTTTT
TRBJ1-1 | NA | NA | TRBV5-8 | CASTFGPANTEAFF | TGTGCCAGCACATTCGGCCCGGCGAACACTGAAGCTTTCTTT
TRBJ1-6 | NA | NA | TRBV28 | CASSLGGLNSPLHF | TGTGCCAGCAGTTTAGGAGGGTTGAATTCACCCCTCCACTTT
TRBJ1-6 | NA | NA | TRBV10-3 | CAISESWGGNSPLHF | TGTGCCATCAGTGAGTCGTGGGGTGGGAATTCACCCCTCCACTTT
TRBJ2-7 | NA | TRBD2 | TRBV10-3 | CAIRPMGREATYEQYF | TGTGCCATCAGGCCGATGGGGCGGGAGGCGACCTACGAGCAGTACTTC
TRBJ2-1 | NA | NA | TRBV15 | CATSRAPLAPTYNEQFF | TGTGCCACCAGCAGAGCCCCGCTAGCGCCAACCTACAATGAGCAGTTCTTC
TRBJ1-1 | NA | NA | TRBV19 | CASSISVRMNTEAFF | TGTGCCAGTAGTATTTCAGTCCGGATGAACACTGAAGCTTTCTTT
TRBJ1-1 | NA | NA | TRBV5-6 | CASSPRRGTEAFF | TGTGCCAGCAGCCCCCGACGCGGCACTGAAGCTTTCTTT
TRBJ2-5 | NA | NA | TRBV19 | CASIGGEETQYF | TGTGCCAGTATCGGCGGAGAAGAGACCCAGTACTTC
TRBJ2-7 | NA | TRBD1 | TRBV3-1/TRBV3-2 | CACGAGQGALEQYF | TGTGCCTGTGGGGCGGGACAGGGGGCGCTTGAGCAGTACTTC
TRBJ1-2 | NA | NA | TRBV3-1/TRBV3-2 | CASSQDSVDGYTF | TGTGCCAGCAGCCAAGACTCCGTGGATGGCTACACCTTC
TRBJ2-1 | NA | NA | TRBV18 | CASSPVLAETKTWEYNEQFF | TGTGCCAGCTCACCAGTCCTCGCCGAGACCAAGACCTGGGAATACAATGAGCAGTTCTTC
TRBJ1-1 | NA | NA | TRBV7-9 | CASSRRGDSGEAFF | TGTGCCAGCAGCCGGAGGGGGGATTCGGGTGAAGCTTTCTTT
TRBJ1-2 | NA | NA | TRBV7-2 | CASSSPPPGNYGYTF | TGTGCCAGCAGCTCCCCTCCCCCCGGGAACTATGGCTACACCTTC
TRBJ2-7 | NA | TRBD2 | TRBV9 | CASSVGSGTPYEQYF | TGTGCCAGCAGCGTAGGGAGCGGGACTCCCTACGAGCAGTACTTC
TRBJ1-1 | NA | NA | TRBV9 | CASSANVGTEAFF | TGTGCCAGCAGCGCCAATGTAGGCACTGAAGCTTTCTTT
TRBJ1-2 | NA | NA | TRBV18 | CASSPPTGDFYGYTF | TGTGCCAGCTCACCACCGACAGGTGACTTCTATGGCTACACCTTC
TRBJ1-1 | NA | NA | TRBV18 | CASSPQDGYEAFF | TGTGCCAGCTCACCCCAGGACGGATATGAAGCTTTCTTT
TRBJ2-5 | NA | TRBD2 | TRBV4-1 | CASSQDTGLAVQETQYF | TGCGCCAGCAGCCAAGATACGGGACTAGCGGTACAAGAGACCCAGTACTTC
TRBJ2-1 | once | NA | TRBV6-5 | CAGWDGSYNEQFF | TGTGCCGGTTGGGACGGCTCCTACAATGAGCAGTTCTTC
TRBJ2-2 | NA | TRBD2 | TRBV10-3 | CAITSRSGGANTGELFF | TGTGCCATCACTTCACGTAGCGGGGGGGCGAACACCGGGGAGCTGTTTTTT
TRBJ1-2 | NA | NA | TRBV27 | CASRQEQNPNYGYTF | TGTGCCAGTCGACAAGAACAGAATCCTAACTATGGCTACACCTTC
TRBJ2-2 | NA | NA | TRBV5-6 | CASSLVMGPGELFF | TGTGCCAGCAGCTTGGTTATGGGACCCGGGGAGCTGTTTTTT
TRBJ2-4 | NA | NA | TRBV27 | CASGVGLALPTVAKNIQYF | TGTGCCAGCGGGGTCGGCCTCGCTCTCCCCACTGTAGCCAAAAACATTCAGTACTTC
TRBJ2-3 | NA | TRBD2 | TRBV28 | CASSERGSTDTQYF | TGTGCCAGCAGTGAGCGGGGGAGCACAGATACGCAGTATTTT
TRBJ2-7 | NA | TRBD1 | TRBV5-6 | CASSFDRDGEQYF | TGTGCCAGCAGCTTCGACAGGGACGGCGAGCAGTACTTC
TRBJ2-7 | NA | NA | TRBV4-1 | CASSQGLGEQYF | TGCGCCAGCAGCCAAGGTCTTGGCGAGCAGTACTTC
TRBJ1-5 | NA | NA | TRBV28 | CASRSTLNSNQPQHF | TGTGCCAGCAGGTCCACACTGAATAGCAATCAGCCCCAGCATTTT
TRBJ2-7 | NA | TRBD2 | TRBV7-2 | CASSLSGRDDEQYF | TGTGCCAGCAGCTTGTCCGGGAGGGACGACGAGCAGTACTTC
TRBJ1-1 | NA | NA | TRBV29-1 | CSVLGAGRTEAFF | TGCAGCGTTTTAGGGGCAGGCCGCACTGAAGCTTTCTTT
TRBJ1-2 | NA | TRBD1 | TRBV11-2 | CASSPSDRVGYGYTF | TGTGCCAGCAGCCCCTCGGACAGGGTAGGCTATGGCTACACCTTC
TRBJ2-2 | NA | TRBD2 | TRBV29-1 | CSVEAGGANTGELFF | TGCAGCGTTGAGGCGGGAGGCGCGAACACCGGGGAGCTGTTTTTT
TRBJ2-4 | NA | TRBD1 | TRBV7-9 | CASSSGTGGADIQYF | TGTGCCAGCAGCTCCGGGACAGGGGGCGCAGACATTCAGTACTTC
TRBJ1-2 | NA | TRBD1 | TRBV4-3 | CASKGQGTYGYTF | TGCGCCAGCAAGGGACAGGGGACGTATGGCTACACCTTC